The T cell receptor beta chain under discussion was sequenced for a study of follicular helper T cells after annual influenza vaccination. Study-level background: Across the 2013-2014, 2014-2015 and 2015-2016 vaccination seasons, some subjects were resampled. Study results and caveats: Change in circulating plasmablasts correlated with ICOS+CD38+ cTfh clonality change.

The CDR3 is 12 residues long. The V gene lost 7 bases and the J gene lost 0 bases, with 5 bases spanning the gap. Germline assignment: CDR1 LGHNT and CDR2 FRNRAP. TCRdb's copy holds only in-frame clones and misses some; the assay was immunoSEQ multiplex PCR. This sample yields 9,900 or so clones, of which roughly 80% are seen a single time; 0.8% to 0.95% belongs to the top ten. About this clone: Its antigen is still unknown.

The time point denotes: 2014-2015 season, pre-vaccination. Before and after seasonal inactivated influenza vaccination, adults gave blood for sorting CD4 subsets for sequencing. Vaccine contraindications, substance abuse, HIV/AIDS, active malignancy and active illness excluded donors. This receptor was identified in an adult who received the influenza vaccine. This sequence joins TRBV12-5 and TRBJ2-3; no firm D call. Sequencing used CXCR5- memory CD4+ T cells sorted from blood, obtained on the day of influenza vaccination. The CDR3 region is CASARSTDTQYF. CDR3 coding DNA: TGTGCTAGTGCTCGTAGCACAGATACGCAGTATTTT.